The 9 T cell receptor beta chains in this list originate from one sample, sequenced in a study of T cell responses to AZD1222 COVID-19 vaccine. Assay used: immunoSEQ multiplex PCR; TCRdb lists only in-frame clones, some missing. The sample lists around 81,000 clones, roughly 82% seen once, with about 3% in the top ten. The starting material was peripheral blood, obtained on day 0 of AZD1222 vaccination. The receptors shown here come from an adult in good health.

The chain uses TRBV19 and TRBJ1-1; 12 bases align to TRBD1. Germline V gene lookup returns CDR1 LNHDA and CDR2 SQIVND (reference sequence). The ends lost 7 bases at V and 7 bases at J; junction bases unmatched: 10. The CDR3 covers 15 residues. CDR3 amino acids: CASKSGDRGRSEAFF. The CDR3 DNA follows: TGTGCCAGTAAAAGCGGGGACAGGGGGCGAAGTGAAGCTTTCTTT.

This chain uses TRBV19 with TRBJ1-4; the D gene is possibly TRBD1 (5 bases). The CDR3 covers 13 residues. Per the germline V gene, CDR1 is LNHDA and CDR2 is SQIVND (reference sequence). With 4 bases removed from V and 5 bases from J, the gap between germline ends came to 8 bases. This CDR3 is CASSTNRNEKLFF. The CDR3 nucleotides read TGTGCCAGTAGTACCAACAGGAATGAAAAACTGTTTTTT.

The rearrangement joins TRBV7-2 to TRBJ1-1; D remains unclear. The germline V gene has CDR1 SGHTA and CDR2 FQGNSA. V lost 2 bases and J lost 2, with 12 bases in between. The CDR3 extends over 15 amino acids. Written as DNA, the CDR3 is TGTGCCAGCAGCTTATCTGGAGGTCCTAACACTGAAGCTTTCTTT. This translates into CASSLSGGPNTEAFF.

This chain connects TRBV6-2 or TRBV6-3 to TRBJ2-1, with 10 nucleotides matching TRBD2. With V trimmed by 5 bases and J by 5 bases, 6 bases remained unmatched. The CDR3 covers 15 residues. Germline V gives CDR1 MNHEY, CDR2 SVGEGT. The CDR3 loop is CASSAGTSEHNEQFF. CDR3 nucleotides: TGTGCCAGCAGTGCCGGGACTAGCGAGCACAATGAGCAGTTCTTC.

The CDR3 DNA reads as TGTGCCAGCAGTTGGGGCGGGGGGAATCAGCCCCAGCATTTT. Amino acid sequence: CASSWGGGNQPQHF. The chain combines TRBV6-5 with TRBJ1-5, with TRBD1 as a possible D gene (5 bases). The germline CDR1 and CDR2 sequences are MNHEY and SVGAGI. The CDR3 spans 14 residues. Trimming shortened V by 4 bases and J by 4 bases, and 11 bases separated the two germline ends.

The rearrangement uses TRBV14 and TRBJ2-7; D gene ambiguous. Germline values: CDR1 SGHDN, CDR2 FVKESK. CDR3 length equals 11 residues. V lost 1 base to trimming and J lost 3 bases, with 1 base between them. The chain's CDR3 is CASSQGYEQYF. As DNA, the CDR3 is TGTGCCAGCAGCCAAGGCTACGAGCAGTACTTC.

V gene TRBV7-9 combines with J gene TRBJ2-1; D is possibly TRBD2 (7 bases). Trimming removed 4 bases at V and 8 bases at J, with 24 bases between. This CDR3 has 17 residues. CDR1 is SEHNR, CDR2 FQNEAQ, per germline (reference sequence). CDR3 DNA: TGTGCCAGCAGCTCTAGGGGGGGCGGACTAGTCTTCCATGAGCAGTTCTTC. Residues: CASSSRGGGLVFHEQFF.

This clone was counted a few times. J is TRBJ2-1 and V is TRBV10-3; D is possibly TRBD2 (6 bases). V was shortened by 11 bases and J by 5 bases, with 19 bases between the two germline ends. Germline V gives CDR1 ENHRY, CDR2 SYGVKD. The CDR3 sequence is 14 residues long. The CDR3 loop is CASGGDSLNNEQFF. For the CDR3, the DNA is TGTGCCTCTGGAGGGGACTCGCTAAACAATGAGCAGTTCTTC.

The chain is built from TRBV19 and TRBJ1-5; TRBD1 matches at 9 bases. CDR1 and CDR2 from the germline V gene are LNHDA and SQIVND (reference sequence). This CDR3 has 14 residues. V shed 6 bases, J shed 5 bases, and the junction held 5 bases outside the gene matches. The CDR3 protein is CASRGQGIDQPQHF. CDR3 in DNA: TGTGCCAGTAGGGGACAGGGCATCGATCAGCCCCAGCATTTT.